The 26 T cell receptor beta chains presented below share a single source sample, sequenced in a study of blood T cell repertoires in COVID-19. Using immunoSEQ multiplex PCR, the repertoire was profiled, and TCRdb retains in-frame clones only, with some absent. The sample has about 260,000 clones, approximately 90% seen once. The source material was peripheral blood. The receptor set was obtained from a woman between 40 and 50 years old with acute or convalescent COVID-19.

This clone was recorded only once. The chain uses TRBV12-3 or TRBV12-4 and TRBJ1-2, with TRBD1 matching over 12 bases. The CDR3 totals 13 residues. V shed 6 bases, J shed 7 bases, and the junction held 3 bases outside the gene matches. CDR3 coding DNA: TGTGCCAGCAGCCGGGGACAGGGGGCTGGCTACACCTTC. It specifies CASSRGQGAGYTF.

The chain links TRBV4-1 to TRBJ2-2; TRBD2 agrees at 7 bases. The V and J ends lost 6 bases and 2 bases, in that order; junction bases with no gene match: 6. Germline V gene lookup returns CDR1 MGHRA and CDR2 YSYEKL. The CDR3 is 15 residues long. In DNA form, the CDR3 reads TGCGCCAGCAGGCGGGGAGGGGATAACACCGGGGAGCTGTTTTTT. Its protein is CASRRGGDNTGELFF.

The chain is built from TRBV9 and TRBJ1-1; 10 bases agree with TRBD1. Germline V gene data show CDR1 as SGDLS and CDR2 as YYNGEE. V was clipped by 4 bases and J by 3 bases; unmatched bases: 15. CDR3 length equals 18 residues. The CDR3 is CASSPHQPGQGMDTEAFF. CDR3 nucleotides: TGTGCCAGCAGCCCCCACCAGCCGGGACAGGGGATGGACACTGAAGCTTTCTTT.

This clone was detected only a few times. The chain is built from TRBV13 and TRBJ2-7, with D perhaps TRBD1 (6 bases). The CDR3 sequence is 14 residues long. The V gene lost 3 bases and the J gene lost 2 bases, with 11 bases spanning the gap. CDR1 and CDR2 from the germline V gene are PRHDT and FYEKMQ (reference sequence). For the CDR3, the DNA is TGTGCCAGCAGCTTGAGAGGGACACCCTACGAGCAGTACGTC. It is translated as CASSLRGTPYEQYV.

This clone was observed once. This CDR3 reads CASSDSSQVGELFF. CDR3 nucleotides: TGTGCCAGCAGTGACTCGAGTCAGGTCGGGGAGCTGTTTTTT. V is TRBV6-4 and J is TRBJ2-2; no firm D call. CDR1 is MRHNA, CDR2 SNTAGT, per germline. The CDR3 is 14 residues long. Between the trimmed V and J ends, which lost 0 bases and 7 bases, there was a span of 9 bases.

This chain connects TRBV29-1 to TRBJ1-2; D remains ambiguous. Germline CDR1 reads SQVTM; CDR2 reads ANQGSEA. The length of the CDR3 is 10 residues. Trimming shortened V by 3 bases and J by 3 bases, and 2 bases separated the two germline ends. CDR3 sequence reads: CSVDYYGYTF. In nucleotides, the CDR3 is TGCAGCGTTGACTACTATGGCTACACCTTC. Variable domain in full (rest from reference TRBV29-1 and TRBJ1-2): SAVISQKPSRDICQRGTSLTIQCQVDSQVTMMFWYRQQPGQSLTLIATANQGSEATYESGFVIDKFPISRPNLTFSTLTVSNMSPEDSSIYLCSVDYYGYTFGSGTRLTVV.

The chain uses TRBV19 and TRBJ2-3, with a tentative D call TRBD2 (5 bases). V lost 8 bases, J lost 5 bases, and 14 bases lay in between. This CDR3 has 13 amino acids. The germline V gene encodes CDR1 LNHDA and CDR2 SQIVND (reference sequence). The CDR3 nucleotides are TGTGCCAGTCGCGGACCGGCGGGAGATACGCAGTATTTT. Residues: CASRGPAGDTQYF.

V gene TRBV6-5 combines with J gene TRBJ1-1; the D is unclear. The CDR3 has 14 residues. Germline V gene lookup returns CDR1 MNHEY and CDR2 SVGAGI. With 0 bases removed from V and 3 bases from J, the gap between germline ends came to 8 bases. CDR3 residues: CASSYSIEHTEAFF. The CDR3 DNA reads TGTGCCAGCAGTTACTCGATTGAGCACACTGAAGCTTTCTTT.

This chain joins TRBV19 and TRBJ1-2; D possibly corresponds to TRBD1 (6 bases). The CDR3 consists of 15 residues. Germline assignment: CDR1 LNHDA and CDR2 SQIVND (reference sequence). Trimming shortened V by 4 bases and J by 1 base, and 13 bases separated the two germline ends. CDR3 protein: CASSSQGSSNYGYTF. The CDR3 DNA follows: TGTGCCAGTAGTAGCCAGGGGTCAAGTAACTATGGCTACACCTTC. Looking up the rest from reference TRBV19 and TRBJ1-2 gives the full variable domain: DGGITQSPKYLFRKEGQNVTLSCEQNLNHDAMYWYRQDPGQGLRLIYYSQIVNDFQKGDIAEGYSVSREKKESFPLTVTSAQKNPTAFYLCASSSQGSSNYGYTFGSGTRLTVV.

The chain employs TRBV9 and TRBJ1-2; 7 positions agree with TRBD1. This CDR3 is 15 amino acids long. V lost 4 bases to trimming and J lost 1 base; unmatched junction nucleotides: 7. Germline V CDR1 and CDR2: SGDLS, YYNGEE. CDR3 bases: TGTGCCAGCAGCTCTAATAGGGACAGTAACTATGGCTACACCTTC. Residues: CASSSNRDSNYGYTF.

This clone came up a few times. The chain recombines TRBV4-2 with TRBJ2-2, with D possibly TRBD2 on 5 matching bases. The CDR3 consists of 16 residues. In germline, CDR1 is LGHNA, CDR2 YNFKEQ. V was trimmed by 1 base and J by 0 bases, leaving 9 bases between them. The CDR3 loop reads CASSQGSGSNTGELFF. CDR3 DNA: TGTGCCAGCAGCCAAGGGTCGGGGTCGAACACCGGGGAGCTGTTTTTT.

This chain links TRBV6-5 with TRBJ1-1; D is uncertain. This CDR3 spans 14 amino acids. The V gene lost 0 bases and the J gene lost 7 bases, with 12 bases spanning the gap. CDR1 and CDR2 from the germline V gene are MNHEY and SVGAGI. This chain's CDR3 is CASSYSAGRGEAFF. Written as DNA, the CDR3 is TGTGCCAGCAGTTACTCGGCGGGTCGGGGTGAAGCTTTCTTT.

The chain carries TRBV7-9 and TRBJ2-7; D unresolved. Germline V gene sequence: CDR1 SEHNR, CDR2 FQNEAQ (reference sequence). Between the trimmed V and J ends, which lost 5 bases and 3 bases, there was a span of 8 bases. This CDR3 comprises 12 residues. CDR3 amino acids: CASSPGYYEQYV. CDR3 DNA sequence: TGTGCCAGCAGCCCCGGGTACTACGAGCAGTACGTC.

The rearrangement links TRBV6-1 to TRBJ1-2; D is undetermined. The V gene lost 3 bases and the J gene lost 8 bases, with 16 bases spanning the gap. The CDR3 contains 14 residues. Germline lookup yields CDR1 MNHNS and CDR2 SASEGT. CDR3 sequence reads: CASSELGPLAGYTF. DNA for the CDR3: TGTGCCAGCAGTGAGTTGGGCCCTCTAGCGGGCTACACCTTC.

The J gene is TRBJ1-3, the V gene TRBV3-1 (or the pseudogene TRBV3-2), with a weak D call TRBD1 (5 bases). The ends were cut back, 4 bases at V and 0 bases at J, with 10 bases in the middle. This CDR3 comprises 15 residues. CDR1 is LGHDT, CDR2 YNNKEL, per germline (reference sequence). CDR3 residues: CASSPRGFSGNTIYF. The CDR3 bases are TGTGCCAGCAGCCCCCGGGGGTTCTCTGGAAACACCATATATTTT.

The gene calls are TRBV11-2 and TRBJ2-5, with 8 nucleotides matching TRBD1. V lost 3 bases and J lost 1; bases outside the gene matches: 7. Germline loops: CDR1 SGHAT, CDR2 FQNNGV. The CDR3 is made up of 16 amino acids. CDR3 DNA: TGTGCCAGCAGCTTCATCGGACAGGGAGGCCAAGAGACCCAGTACTTC. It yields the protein CASSFIGQGGQETQYF. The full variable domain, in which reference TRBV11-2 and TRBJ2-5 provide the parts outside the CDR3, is EAGVAQSPRYKIIEKRQSVAFWCNPISGHATLYWYQQILGQGPKLLIQFQNNGVVDDSQLPKDRFSAERLKGVDSTLKIQPAKLEDSAVYLCASSFIGQGGQETQYFGPGTRLLVL.

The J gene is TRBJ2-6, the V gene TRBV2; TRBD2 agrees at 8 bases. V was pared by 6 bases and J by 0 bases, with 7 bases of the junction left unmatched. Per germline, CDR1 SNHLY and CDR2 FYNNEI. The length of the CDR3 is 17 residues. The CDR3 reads CASSYSGTRSGANVLTF. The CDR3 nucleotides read TGTGCCAGCAGCTATAGCGGGACTCGCTCTGGGGCCAACGTCCTGACTTTC. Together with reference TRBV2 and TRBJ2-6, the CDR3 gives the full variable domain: EPEVTQTPSHQVTQMGQEVILRCVPISNHLYFYWYRQILGQKVEFLVSFYNNEISEKSEIFDDQFSVERPDGSNFTLKIRSTKLEDSAMYFCASSYSGTRSGANVLTFGAGSRLTVL.

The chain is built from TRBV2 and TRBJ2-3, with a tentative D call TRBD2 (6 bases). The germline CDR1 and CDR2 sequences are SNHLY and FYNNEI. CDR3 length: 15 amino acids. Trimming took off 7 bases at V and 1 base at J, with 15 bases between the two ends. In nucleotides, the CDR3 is TGTGCCAGCACTCCGGGCGGGATAGGCACAGATACGCAGTATTTT. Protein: CASTPGGIGTDTQYF. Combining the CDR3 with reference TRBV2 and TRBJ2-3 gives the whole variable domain EPEVTQTPSHQVTQMGQEVILRCVPISNHLYFYWYRQILGQKVEFLVSFYNNEISEKSEIFDDQFSVERPDGSNFTLKIRSTKLEDSAMYFCASTPGGIGTDTQYFGPGTRLTVL.

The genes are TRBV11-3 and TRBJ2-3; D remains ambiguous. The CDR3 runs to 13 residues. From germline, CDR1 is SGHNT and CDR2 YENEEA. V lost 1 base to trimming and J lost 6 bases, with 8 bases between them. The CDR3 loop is CASSLGAWDTQYF. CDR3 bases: TGTGCCAGCAGCTTAGGGGCCTGGGATACGCAGTATTTT. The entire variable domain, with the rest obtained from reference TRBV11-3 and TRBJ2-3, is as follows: EAGVVQSPRYKIIEKKQPVAFWCNPISGHNTLYWYLQNLGQGPELLIRYENEEAVDDSQLPKDRFSAERLKGVDSTLKIQPAELGDSAVYLCASSLGAWDTQYFGPGTRLTVL.

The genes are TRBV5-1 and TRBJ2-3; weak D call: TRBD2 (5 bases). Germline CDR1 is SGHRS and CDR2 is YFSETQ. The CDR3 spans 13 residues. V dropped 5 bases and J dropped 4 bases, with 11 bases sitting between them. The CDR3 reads CASRLLESDTQYF. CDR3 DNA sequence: TGCGCCAGCAGACTACTAGAGTCAGATACGCAGTATTTT.

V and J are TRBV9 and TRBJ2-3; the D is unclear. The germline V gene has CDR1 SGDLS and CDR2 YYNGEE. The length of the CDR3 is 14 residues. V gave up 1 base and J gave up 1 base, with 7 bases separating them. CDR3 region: CASSVLVGTDTQYF. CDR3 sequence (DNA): TGTGCCAGCAGCGTATTGGTAGGCACAGATACGCAGTATTTT.

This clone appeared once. The CDR3: CASSQGSGRTEAFF. As DNA, the CDR3 is TGTGCCAGCAGCCAAGGGTCAGGGAGGACTGAAGCTTTCTTT. J is TRBJ1-1 and V is TRBV3-1 (or the pseudogene TRBV3-2), with a weak D call TRBD1 (5 bases). The CDR3 sequence is 14 residues long. Trimming pared 1 base from V and 5 bases from J, leaving 11 bases between. CDR1 and CDR2 from the germline V gene are LGHDT and YNNKEL (reference sequence).

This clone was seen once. The CDR3 protein is CATSDLFQSGYTF. The CDR3 DNA follows: TGTGCCACCAGTGATTTGTTCCAGTCTGGCTACACCTTC. This chain joins TRBV24-1 and TRBJ1-2; no reliable D call. This CDR3 contains 13 residues. Germline V CDR1 and CDR2: KGHDR, SFDVKD. The V gene lost 0 bases and the J gene lost 7 bases, with 8 bases spanning the gap.

CDR3: CASSITGGEEGYEQYV. In DNA form, the CDR3 reads TGTGCCAGCAGCATTACAGGGGGCGAGGAAGGATACGAGCAGTACGTC. The genes are TRBV21-1 and TRBJ2-7; the table's D call, TRBD1, was not checked against the DNA. TRBV21-1 corresponds to a pseudogene. CDR3 size: 16 residues.

The CDR3 DNA is TGTGCCAGTAGTACTTTCATGACAGGATGGGATCAGCCCCAGCATTTT. This translates into CASSTFMTGWDQPQHF. The chain carries TRBV19 and TRBJ1-5, with D perhaps matching TRBD1 (6 bases). The CDR3 length is 16 residues. Trimming removed 4 bases at V and 5 bases at J, with 18 bases between. Per the germline V gene, CDR1 is LNHDA and CDR2 is SQIVND (reference sequence).

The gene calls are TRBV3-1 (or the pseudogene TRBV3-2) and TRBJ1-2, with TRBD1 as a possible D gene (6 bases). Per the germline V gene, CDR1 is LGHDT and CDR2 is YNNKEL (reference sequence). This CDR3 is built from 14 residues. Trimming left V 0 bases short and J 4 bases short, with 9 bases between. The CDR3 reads CASSQDVRGYGYTF. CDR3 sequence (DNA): TGTGCCAGCAGCCAAGATGTCAGGGGCTATGGCTACACCTTC.